The clone carrying this TCR beta chain was detected only a few times. No antigen is known for it. The sample originates from a study of cytomegalovirus exposure and HLA in healthy donors. Overall study findings and caveats: Most TCR sequences were seen very rarely across donors, but some public TCRs occurred in many. A prior analysis recorded that most TCR beta V segments were productive about 87% or about 30% of the time.

The PCR was carried out with 60 Vbeta primers and 13 Jbeta primers. This table comes from immunoSEQ multiplex PCR, and its TCRdb copy is limited to in-frame clones, with some not included. The table includes approximately 140,000 clones, 80% detected once. Trimming pared 8 bases from V and 13 bases from J, leaving 17 bases between. CDR3 size: 11 residues. Germline lookup yields CDR1 MNHEY and CDR2 SVGAGI. V is TRBV6-5 and J is TRBJ1-1; a weak D match, TRBD1 (5 bases). What was sequenced was PBMCs. The clonotype originates from a man younger than 40 in good health and CMV-seronegative. The CDR3 region is CASYGGGMGFF. The DNA of the CDR3 is TGTGCCAGCTATGGGGGGGGAATGGGTTTCTTT.